The source of this T cell receptor (beta chain) is a study of T cell responses to AZD1222 COVID-19 vaccine. The study, taken as a whole, reports: A reported finding is that nearly half of spike-specific TCRs target unmutated variant regions. Donor demographics were predominantly white British with a female majority; clonal diversity may be underestimated.

Concerning this clone: The antigen is not known.

Data came from immunoSEQ multiplex PCR; TCRdb stores just in-frame clones and leaves some out. This table holds approximately 140,000 clones, more than 70% found once. The CDR3 covers 15 residues. Per germline, CDR1 MDHEN and CDR2 SYDVKM. Trimming stripped 4 bases from V and 2 bases from J, with 15 bases between. Specimen: peripheral blood, collected on day 0 of AZD1222 vaccination. The chain links TRBV28 to TRBJ2-7, with D possibly being TRBD1 or TRBD2 (5 bases each). The clonotype comes from an adult in good health. The DNA for the CDR3 is TGTGCCAGCAGTTCCCCAGGGACCGAGGCCTACGAGCAGTACTTC. Translating it yields CASSSPGTEAYEQYF.